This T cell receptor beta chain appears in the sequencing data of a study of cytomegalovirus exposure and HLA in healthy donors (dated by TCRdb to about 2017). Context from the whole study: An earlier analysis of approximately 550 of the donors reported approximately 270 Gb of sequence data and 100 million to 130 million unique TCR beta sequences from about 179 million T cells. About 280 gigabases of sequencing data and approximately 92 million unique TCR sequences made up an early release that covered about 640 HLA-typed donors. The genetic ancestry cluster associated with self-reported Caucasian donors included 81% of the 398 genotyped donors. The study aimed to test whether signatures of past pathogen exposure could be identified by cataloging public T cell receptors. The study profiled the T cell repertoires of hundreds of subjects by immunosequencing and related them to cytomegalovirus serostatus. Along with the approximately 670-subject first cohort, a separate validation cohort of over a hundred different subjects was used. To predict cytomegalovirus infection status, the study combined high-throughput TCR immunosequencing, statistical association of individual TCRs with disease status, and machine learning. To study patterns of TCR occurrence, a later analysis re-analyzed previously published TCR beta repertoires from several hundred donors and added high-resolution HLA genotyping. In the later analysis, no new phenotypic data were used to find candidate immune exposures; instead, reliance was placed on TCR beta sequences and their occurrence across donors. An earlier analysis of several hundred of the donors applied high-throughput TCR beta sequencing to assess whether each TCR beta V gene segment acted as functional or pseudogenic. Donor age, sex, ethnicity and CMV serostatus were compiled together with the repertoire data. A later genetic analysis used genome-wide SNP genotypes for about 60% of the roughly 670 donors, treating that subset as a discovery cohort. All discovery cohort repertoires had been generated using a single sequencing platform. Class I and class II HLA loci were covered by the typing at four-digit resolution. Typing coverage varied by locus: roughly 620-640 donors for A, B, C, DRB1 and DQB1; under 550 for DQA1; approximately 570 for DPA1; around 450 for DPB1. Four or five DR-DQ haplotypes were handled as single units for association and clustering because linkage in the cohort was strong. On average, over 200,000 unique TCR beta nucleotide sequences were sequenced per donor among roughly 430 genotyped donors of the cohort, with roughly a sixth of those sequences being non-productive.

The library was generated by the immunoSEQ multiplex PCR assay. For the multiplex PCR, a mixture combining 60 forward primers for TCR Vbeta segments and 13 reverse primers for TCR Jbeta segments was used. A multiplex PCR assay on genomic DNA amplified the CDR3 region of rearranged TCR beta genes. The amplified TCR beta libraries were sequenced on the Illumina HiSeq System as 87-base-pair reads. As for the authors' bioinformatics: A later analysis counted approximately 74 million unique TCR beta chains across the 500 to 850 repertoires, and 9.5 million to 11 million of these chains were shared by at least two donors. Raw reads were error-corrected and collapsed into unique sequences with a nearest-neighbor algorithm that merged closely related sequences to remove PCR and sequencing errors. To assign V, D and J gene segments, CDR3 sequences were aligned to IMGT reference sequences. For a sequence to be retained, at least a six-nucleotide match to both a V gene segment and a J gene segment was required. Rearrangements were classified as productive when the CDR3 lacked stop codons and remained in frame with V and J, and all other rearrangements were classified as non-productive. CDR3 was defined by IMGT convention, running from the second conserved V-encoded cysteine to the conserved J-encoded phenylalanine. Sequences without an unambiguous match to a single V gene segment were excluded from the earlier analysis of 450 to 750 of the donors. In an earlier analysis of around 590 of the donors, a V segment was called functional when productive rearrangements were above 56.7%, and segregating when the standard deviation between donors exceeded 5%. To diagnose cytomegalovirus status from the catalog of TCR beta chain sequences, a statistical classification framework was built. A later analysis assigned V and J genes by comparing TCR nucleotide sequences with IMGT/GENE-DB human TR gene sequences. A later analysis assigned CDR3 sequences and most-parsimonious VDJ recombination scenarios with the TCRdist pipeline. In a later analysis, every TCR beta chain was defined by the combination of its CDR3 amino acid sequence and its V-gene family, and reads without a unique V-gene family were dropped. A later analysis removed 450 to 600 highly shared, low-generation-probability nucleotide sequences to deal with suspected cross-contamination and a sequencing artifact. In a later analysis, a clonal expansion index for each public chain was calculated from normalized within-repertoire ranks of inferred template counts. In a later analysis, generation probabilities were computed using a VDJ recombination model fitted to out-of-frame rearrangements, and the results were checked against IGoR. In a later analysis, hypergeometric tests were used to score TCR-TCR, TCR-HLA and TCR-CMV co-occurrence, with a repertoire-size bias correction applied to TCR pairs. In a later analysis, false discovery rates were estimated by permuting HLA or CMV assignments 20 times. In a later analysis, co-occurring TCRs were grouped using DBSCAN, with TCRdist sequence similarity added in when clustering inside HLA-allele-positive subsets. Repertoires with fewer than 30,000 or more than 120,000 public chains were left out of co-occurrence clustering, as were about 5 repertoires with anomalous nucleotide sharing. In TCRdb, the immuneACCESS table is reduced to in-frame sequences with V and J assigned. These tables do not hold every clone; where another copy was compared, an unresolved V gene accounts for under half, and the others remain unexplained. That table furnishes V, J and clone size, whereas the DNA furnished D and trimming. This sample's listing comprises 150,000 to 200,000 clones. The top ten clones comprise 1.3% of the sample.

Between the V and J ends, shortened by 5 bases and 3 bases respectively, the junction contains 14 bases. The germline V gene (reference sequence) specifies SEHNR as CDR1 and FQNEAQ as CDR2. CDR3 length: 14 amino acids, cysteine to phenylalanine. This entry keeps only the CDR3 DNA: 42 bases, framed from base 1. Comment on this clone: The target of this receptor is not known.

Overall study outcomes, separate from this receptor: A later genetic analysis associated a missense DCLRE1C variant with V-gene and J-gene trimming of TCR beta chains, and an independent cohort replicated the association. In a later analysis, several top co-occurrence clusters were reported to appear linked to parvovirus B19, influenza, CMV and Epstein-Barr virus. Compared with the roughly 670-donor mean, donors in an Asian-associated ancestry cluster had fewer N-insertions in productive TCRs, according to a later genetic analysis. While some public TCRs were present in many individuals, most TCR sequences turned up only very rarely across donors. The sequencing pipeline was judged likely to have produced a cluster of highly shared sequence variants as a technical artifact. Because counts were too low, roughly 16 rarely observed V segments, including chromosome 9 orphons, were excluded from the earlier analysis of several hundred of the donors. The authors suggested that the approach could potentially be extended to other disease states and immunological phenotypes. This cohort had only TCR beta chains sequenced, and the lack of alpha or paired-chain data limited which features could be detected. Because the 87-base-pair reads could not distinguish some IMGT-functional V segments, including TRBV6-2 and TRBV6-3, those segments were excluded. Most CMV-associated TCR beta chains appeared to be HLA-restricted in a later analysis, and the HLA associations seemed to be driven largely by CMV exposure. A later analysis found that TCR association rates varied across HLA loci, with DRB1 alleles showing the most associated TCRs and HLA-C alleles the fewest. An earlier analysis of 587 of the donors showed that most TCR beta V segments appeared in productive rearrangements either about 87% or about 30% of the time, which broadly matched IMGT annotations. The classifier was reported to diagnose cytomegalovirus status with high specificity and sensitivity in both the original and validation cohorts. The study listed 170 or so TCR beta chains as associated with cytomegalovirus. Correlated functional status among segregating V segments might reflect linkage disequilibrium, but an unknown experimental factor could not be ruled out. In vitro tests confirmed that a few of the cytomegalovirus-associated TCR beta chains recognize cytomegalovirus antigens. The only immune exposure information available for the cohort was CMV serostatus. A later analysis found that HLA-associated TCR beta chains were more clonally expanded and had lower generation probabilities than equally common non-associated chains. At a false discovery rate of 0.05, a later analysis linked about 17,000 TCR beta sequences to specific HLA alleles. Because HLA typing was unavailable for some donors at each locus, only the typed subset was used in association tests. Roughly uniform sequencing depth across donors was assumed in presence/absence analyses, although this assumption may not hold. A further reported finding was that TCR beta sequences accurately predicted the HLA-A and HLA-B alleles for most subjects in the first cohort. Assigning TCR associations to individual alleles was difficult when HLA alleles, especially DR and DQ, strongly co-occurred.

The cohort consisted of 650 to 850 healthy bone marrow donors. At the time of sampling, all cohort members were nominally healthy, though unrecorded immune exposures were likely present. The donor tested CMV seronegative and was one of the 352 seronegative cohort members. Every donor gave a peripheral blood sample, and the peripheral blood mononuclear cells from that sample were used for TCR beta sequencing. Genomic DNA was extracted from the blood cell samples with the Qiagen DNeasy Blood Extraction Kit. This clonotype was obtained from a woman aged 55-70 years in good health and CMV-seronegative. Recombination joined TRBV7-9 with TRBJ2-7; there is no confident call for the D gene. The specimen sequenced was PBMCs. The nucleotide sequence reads TGTGCCAGCAGCGGCGATGCCAGACTCTACGAGCAGTACTTC. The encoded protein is CASSGDARLYEQYF.